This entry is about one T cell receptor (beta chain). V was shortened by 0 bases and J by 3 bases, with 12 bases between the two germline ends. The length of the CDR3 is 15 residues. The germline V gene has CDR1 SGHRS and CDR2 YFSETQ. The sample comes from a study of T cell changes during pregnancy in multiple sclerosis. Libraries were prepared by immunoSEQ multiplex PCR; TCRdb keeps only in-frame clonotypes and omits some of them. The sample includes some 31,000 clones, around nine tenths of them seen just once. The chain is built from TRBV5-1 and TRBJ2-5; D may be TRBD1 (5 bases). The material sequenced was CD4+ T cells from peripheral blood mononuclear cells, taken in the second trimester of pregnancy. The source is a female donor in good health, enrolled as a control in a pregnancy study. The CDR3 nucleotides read TGCGCCAGCAGCTTGGCCGTAGGCAGGGAAGAGACCCAGTACTTC. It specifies CASSLAVGREETQYF.